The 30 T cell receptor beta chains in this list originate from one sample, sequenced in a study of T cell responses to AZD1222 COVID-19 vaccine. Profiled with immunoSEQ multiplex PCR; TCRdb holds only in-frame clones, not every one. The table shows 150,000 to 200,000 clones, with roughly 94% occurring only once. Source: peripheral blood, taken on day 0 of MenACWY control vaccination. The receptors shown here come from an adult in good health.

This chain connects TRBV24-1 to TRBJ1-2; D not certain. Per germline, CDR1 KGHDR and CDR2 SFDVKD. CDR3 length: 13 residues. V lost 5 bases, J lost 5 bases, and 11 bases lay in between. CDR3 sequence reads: CATSGEEGYGYTF. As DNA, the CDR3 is TGTGCCACCAGTGGAGAAGAGGGTTATGGCTACACCTTC.

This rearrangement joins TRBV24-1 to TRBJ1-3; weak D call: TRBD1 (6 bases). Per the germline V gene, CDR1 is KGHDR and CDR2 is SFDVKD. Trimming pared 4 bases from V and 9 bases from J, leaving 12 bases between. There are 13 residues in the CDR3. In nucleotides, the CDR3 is TGTGCCACCAGTGAAACAGGGATGAGCACCATATATTTT. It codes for CATSETGMSTIYF.

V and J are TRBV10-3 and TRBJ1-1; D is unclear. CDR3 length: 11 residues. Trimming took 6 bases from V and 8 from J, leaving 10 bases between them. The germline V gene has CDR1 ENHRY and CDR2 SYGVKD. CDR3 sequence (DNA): TGTGCCATCAGAACTGGGATCGAAGCTTTCTTT. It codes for CAIRTGIEAFF.

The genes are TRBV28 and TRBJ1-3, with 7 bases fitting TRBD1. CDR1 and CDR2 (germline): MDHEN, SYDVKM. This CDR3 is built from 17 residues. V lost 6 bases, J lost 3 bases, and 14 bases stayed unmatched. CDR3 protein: CASSRGGAVVGGNTIYF. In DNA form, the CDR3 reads TGTGCCAGCAGCCGAGGGGGCGCAGTAGTGGGTGGAAACACCATATATTTT.

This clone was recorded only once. CDR3 nucleotide sequence: TGTGCCAGCAGCGCTGGCGCTAATCAGCCCCAGCATTTT. It specifies CASSAGANQPQHF. The chain links TRBV9 to TRBJ1-5; D remains ambiguous. Germline V gene sequence: CDR1 SGDLS, CDR2 YYNGEE. Trimming took off 3 bases at V and 4 bases at J, with 8 bases between the two ends. The CDR3 is 13 amino acids.

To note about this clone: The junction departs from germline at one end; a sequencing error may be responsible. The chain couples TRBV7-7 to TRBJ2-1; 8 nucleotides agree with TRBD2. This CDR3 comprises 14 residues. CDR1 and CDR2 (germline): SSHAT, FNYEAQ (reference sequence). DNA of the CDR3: TGTGCTAGCAGCTTAGCGGGGCAAGGGAATGAGCAGTTCTTC. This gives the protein CASSLAGQGNEQFF.

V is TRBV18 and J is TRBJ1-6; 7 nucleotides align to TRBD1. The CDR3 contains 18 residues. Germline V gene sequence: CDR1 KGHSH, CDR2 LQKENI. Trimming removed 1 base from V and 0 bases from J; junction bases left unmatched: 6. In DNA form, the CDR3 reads TGTGCCAGCTCACCACGTCAGGGGGTCTCCTCCTATAATTCACCCCTCCACTTT. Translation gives CASSPRQGVSSYNSPLHF.

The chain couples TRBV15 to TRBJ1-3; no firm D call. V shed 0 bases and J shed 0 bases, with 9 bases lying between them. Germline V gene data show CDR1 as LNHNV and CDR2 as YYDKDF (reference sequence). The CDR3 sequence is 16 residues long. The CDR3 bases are TGTGCCACCAGCAGAGAAAGCAGTTACTCTGGAAACACCATATATTTT. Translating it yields CATSRESSYSGNTIYF.

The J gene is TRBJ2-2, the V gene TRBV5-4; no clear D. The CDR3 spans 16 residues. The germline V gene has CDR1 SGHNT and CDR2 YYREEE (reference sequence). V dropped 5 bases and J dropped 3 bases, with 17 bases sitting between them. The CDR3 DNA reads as TGTGCCAGCAGGCTGGATCTCGCTGCGGACACCGGGGAGCTGTTTTTT. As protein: CASRLDLAADTGELFF.

DNA for the CDR3: TGTGCCAGCAGCTTAGTGCAGTCGAGCACAGATACGCAGTATTTT. Its translation is CASSLVQSSTDTQYF. V usage is TRBV7-8 and J usage is TRBJ2-3; no clear D gene. CDR1 and CDR2 from the germline V gene are SGHVS and FQNEAQ. The CDR3 consists of 15 residues. The V and J ends lost 1 base and 0 bases respectively, with 8 bases between them.

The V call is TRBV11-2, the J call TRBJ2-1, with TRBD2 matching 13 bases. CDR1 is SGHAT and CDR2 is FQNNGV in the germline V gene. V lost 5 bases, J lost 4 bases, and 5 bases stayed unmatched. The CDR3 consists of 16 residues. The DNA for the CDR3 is TGTGCCAGCAGCCCCTGGACTAGCGGGGGTTACAATGAGCAGTTCTTC. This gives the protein CASSPWTSGGYNEQFF.

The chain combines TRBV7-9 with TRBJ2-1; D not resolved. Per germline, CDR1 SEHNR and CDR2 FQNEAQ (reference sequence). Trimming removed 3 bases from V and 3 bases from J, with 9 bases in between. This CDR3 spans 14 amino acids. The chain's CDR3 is CASSFRDIYNEQFF. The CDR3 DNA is TGTGCCAGCAGCTTTAGGGATATCTACAATGAGCAGTTCTTC. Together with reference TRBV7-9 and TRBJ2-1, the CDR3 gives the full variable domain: DTGVSQNPRHKITKRGQNVTFRCDPISEHNRLYWYRQTLGQGPEFLTYFQNEAQLEKSRLLSDRFSAERPKGSFSTLEIQRTEQGDSAMYLCASSFRDIYNEQFFGPGTRLTVL.

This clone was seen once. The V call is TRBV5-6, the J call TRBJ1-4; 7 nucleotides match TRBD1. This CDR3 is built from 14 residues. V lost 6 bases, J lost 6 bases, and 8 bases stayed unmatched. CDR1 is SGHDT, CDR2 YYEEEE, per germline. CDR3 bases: TGTGCCAGCACGTTACAGGGGATGGATGAAAAACTGTTTTTT. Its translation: CASTLQGMDEKLFF.

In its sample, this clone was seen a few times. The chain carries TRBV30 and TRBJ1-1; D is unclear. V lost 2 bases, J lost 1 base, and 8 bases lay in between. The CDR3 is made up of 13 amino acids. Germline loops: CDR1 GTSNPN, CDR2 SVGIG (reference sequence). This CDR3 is CAWSKPRNTEAFF. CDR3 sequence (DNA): TGTGCCTGGAGTAAACCTCGGAACACTGAAGCTTTCTTT.

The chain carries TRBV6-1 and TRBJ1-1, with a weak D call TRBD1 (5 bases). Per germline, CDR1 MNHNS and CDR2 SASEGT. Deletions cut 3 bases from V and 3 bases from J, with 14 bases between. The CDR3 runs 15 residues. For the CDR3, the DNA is TGTGCCAGCAGTGATAGGGGCAGGGCGGACACTGAAGCTTTCTTT. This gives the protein CASSDRGRADTEAFF.

CDR3 DNA sequence: TGTGCCAGTAGCCTCCGGGACAGGGACTATAGCAATCAGCCCCAGCATTTT. Encoded protein: CASSLRDRDYSNQPQHF. J is TRBJ1-5 and V is TRBV19; 9 bases match TRBD1. V lost 6 bases to trimming and J lost 0 bases; unmatched junction nucleotides: 9. The CDR3 covers 17 residues. Germline V lookup: CDR1 LNHDA, CDR2 SQIVND (reference sequence).

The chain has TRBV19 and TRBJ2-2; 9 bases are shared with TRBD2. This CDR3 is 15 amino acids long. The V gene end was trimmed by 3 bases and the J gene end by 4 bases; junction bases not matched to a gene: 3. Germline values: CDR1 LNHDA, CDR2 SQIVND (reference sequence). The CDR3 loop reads CASSIAGGGTGELFF. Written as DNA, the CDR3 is TGTGCCAGTAGTATCGCGGGAGGGGGCACCGGGGAGCTGTTTTTT. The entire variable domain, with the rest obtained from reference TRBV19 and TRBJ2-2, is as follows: DGGITQSPKYLFRKEGQNVTLSCEQNLNHDAMYWYRQDPGQGLRLIYYSQIVNDFQKGDIAEGYSVSREKKESFPLTVTSAQKNPTAFYLCASSIAGGGTGELFFGEGSRLTVL.

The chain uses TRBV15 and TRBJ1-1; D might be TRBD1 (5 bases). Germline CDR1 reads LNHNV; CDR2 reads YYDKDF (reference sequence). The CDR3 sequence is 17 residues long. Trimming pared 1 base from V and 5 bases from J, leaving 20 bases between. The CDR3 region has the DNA TGTGCCACCAGCAGAGTTACCGGGACGGGGGATGGGACTGAAGCTTTCTTT. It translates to CATSRVTGTGDGTEAFF.

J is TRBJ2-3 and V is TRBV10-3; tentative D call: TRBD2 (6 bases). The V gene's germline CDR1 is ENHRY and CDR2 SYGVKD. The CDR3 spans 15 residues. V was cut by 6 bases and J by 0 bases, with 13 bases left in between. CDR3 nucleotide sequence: TGTGCCATCAGATTGGGAGGTTCTAGCACAGATACGCAGTATTTT. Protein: CAIRLGGSSTDTQYF.

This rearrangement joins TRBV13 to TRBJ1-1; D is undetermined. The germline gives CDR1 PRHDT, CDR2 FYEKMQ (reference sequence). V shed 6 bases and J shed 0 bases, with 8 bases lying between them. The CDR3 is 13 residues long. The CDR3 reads CASSRTMNTEAFF. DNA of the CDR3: TGTGCCAGCAGTAGAACTATGAACACTGAAGCTTTCTTT.

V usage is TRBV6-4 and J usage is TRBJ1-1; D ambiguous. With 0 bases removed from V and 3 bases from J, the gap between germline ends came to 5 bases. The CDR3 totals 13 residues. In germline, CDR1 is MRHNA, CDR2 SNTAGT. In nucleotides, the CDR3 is TGTGCCAGCAGTGACTCAGCCTACACTGAAGCTTTCTTT. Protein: CASSDSAYTEAFF.

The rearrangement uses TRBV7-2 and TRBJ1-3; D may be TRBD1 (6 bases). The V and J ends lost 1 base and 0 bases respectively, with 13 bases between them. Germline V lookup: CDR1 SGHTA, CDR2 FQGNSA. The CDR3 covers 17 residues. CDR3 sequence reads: CASSLVRGPSSGNTIYF. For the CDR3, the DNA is TGTGCCAGCAGCTTAGTCCGGGGGCCAAGCTCTGGAAACACCATATATTTT.

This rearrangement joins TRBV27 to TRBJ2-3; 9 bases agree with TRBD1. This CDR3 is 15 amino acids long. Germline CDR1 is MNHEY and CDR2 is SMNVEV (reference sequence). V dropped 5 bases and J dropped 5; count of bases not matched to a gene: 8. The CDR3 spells CASSLLGTGIDTQYF. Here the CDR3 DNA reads TGTGCCAGCAGTCTACTCGGGACAGGGATAGATACGCAGTATTTT.

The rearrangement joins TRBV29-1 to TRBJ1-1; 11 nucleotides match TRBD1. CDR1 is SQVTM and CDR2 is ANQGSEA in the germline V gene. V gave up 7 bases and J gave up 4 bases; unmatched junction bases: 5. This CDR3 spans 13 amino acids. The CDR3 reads CSAGTGGGTEAFF. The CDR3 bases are TGCAGCGCGGGGACAGGGGGAGGCACTGAAGCTTTCTTT. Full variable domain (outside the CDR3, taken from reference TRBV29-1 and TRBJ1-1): SAVISQKPSRDICQRGTSLTIQCQVDSQVTMMFWYRQQPGQSLTLIATANQGSEATYESGFVIDKFPISRPNLTFSTLTVSNMSPEDSSIYLCSAGTGGGTEAFFGQGTRLTVV.

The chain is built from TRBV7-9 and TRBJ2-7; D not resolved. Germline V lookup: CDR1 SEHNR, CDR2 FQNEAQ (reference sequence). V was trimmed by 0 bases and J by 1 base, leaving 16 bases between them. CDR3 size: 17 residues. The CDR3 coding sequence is TGTGCCAGCAGCTTAGCGAGTCCGCAACTTCCTTCCTACGAGCAGTACTTC. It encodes CASSLASPQLPSYEQYF.

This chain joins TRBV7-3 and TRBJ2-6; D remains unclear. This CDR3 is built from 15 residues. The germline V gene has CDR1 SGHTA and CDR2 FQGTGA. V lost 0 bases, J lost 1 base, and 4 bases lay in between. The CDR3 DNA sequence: TGTGCCAGCAGCTTAACAGCATCTGGGGCCAACGTCCTGACTTTC. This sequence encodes CASSLTASGANVLTF.

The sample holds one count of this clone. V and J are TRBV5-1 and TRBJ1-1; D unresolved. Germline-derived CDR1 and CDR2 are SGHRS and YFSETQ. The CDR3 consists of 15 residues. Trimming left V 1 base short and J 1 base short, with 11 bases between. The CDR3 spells CASSLSSGRNTEAFF. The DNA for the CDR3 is TGCGCCAGCAGCTTGTCCTCGGGGAGGAACACTGAAGCTTTCTTT.

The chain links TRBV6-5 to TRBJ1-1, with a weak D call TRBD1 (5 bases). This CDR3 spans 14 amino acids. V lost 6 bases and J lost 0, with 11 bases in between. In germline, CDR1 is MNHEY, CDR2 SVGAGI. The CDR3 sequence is CASRPDSMNTEAFF. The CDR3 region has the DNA TGTGCCAGCAGACCCGACAGCATGAACACTGAAGCTTTCTTT.

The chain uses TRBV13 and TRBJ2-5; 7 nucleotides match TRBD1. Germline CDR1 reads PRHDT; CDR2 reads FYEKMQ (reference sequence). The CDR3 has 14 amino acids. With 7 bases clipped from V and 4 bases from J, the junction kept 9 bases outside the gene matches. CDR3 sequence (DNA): TGTGCCAGCACCAAACAGGGGTCGGTAGAGACCCAGTACTTC. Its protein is CASTKQGSVETQYF.

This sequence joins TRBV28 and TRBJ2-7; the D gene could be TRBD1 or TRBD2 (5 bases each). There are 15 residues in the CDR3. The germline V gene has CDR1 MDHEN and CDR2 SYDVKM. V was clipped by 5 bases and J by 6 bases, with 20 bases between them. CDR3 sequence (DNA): TGTGCCAGCAGTCCACCGGGACCTCAAGTCAGCGAGCAGTACTTC. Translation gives CASSPPGPQVSEQYF.